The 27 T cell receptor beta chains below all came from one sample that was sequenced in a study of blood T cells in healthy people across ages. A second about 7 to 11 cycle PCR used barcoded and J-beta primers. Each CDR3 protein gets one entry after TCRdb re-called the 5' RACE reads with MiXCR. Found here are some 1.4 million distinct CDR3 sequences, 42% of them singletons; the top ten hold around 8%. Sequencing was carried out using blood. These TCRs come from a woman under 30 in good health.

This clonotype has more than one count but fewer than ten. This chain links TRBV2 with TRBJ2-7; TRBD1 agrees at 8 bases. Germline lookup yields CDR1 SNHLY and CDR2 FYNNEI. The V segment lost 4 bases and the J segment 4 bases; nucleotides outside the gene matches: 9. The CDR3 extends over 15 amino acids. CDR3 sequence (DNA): TGTGCCAGCAGTGTATCAGGGGGCAAGAGATACGAGCAGTACTTC. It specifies CASSVSGGKRYEQYF.

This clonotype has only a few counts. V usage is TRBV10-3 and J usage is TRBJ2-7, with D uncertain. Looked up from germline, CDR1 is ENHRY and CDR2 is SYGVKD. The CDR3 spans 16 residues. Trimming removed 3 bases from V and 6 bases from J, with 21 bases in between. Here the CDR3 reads CAISDFGLNAVGEQYF. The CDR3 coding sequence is TGTGCCATCAGTGACTTCGGTTTGAACGCCGTGGGCGAGCAGTACTTC.

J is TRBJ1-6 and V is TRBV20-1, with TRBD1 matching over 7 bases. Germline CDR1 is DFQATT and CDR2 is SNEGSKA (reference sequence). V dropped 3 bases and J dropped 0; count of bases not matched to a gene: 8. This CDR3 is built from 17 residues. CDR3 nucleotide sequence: TGCAGTGCTAGGGATGGGACAGTGAGCTCCTATAATTCACCCCTCCACTTT. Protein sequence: CSARDGTVSSYNSPLHF.

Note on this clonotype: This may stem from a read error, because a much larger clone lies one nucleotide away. DNA of the CDR3: TGTGCCAGCAGTTCACAGGTCGGGGATGAGCAGTTCTTC. Translating it yields CASSSQVGDEQFF. The genes are TRBV12-3 or TRBV12-4 and TRBJ2-1; either TRBD1 or TRBD2 may supply D (5 bases each). There are 13 residues in the CDR3. The ends were cut back, 4 bases at V and 8 bases at J, with 12 bases in the middle.

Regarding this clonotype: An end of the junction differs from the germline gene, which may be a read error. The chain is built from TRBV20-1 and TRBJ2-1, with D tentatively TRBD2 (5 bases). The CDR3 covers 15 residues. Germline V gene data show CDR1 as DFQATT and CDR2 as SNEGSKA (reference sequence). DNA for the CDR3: TGCAGTACTAGATCTCCGGACCACTCCTACAATGAGCAGTTCTTC. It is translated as CSTRSPDHSYNEQFF.

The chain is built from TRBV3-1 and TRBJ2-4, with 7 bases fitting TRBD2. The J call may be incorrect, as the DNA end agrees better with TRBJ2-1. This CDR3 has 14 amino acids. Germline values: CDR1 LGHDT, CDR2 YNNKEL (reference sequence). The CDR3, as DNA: TGTGCCAGCAGCCTCCGACTAGCCAAAAACATTCAGTTCTTC. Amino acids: CASSLRLAKNIQFF.

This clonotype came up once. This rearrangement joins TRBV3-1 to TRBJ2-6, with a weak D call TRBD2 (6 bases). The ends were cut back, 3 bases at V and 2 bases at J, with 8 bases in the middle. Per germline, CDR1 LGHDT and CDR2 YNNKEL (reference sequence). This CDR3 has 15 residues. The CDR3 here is CASSQDYAGANVLTF. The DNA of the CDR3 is TGTGCCAGCAGCCAGGACTACGCTGGGGCCAACGTCCTGACTTTC.

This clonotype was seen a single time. CDR3 region: CASSQRLYGAGDYNEQYF. CDR3 DNA: TGCGCCAGCAGCCAACGGTTATATGGAGCGGGAGACTACAATGAGCAGTACTTC. The J gene is TRBJ2-1, the V gene TRBV4-1, with 8 bases aligning to TRBD2. The J call is in doubt because the DNA end fits TRBJ2-7 better. This CDR3 contains 18 residues. Germline V gene data show CDR1 as MGHRA and CDR2 as YSYEKL.

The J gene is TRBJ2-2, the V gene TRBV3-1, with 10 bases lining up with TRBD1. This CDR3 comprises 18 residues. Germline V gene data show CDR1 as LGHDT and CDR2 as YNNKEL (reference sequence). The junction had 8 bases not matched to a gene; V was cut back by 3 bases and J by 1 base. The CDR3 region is CASSQPGTGDGNTGELFF. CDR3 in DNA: TGTGCCAGCAGCCAGCCCGGGACAGGGGACGGGAACACCGGGGAGCTGTTTTTT.

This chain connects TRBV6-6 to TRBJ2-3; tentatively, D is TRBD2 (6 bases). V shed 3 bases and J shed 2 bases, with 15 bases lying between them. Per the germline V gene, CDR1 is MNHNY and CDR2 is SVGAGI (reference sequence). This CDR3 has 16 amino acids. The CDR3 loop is CASSYSRGGNTDTQYF. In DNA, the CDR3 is TGTGCCAGCAGTTATTCGCGGGGAGGAAACACAGATACGCAGTATTTT.

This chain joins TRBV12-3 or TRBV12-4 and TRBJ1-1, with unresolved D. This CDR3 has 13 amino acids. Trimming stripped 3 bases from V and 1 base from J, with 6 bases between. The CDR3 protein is CASSFRPNTEAFF. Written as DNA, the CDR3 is TGTGCCAGCAGTTTTCGACCGAACACTGAAGCTTTCTTT.

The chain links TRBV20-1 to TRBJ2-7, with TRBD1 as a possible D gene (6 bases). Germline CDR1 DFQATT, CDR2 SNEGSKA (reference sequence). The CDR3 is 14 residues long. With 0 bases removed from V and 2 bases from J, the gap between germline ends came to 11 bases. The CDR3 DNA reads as TGCAGTGCTAGAGACAAGGCAGGGGCCTACGAGCAGTACTTC. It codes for CSARDKAGAYEQYF.

For the CDR3, the DNA is TGCAGTGCTAGTGAAGCGGACCCTGGCACAGATACGCAGTATTTT. Protein product: CSASEADPGTDTQYF. V usage is TRBV20-1 and J usage is TRBJ2-3; D perhaps matches TRBD2 (5 bases). With 3 bases removed from V and 1 base from J, the gap between germline ends came to 14 bases. Germline CDR1 reads DFQATT; CDR2 reads SNEGSKA (reference sequence). The CDR3 length is 15 residues.

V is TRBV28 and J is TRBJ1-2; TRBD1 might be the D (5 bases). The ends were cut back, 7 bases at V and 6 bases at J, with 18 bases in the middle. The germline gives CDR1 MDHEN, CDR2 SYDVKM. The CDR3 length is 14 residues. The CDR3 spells CASIINGGEDGYTF. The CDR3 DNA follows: TGTGCCAGCATCATAAACGGGGGGGAGGATGGCTACACCTTC.

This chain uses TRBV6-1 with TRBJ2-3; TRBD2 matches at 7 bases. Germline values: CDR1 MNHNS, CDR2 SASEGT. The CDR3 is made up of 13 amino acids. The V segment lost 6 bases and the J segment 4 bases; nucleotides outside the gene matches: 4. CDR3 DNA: TGTGCCAGCAGGTCGGGGAGGGCAGATACGCAGTATTTT. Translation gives CASRSGRADTQYF.

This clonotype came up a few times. This CDR3 is CASGDRQETQYF. CDR3 bases: TGTGCCAGCGGGGACAGACAAGAGACCCAGTACTTC. The chain joins TRBV6-2 or TRBV6-3 to TRBJ2-5; 7 bases are a match to TRBD1. The CDR3 extends over 12 amino acids. The germline CDR1 and CDR2 sequences are MNHEY and SVGEGT. The V and J ends lost 8 bases and 2 bases, in that order; junction bases with no gene match: 2.

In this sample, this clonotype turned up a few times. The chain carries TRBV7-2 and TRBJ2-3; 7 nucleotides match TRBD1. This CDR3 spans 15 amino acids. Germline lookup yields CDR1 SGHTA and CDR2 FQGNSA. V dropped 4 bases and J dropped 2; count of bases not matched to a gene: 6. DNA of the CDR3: TGTGCCAGCAGCTCCCGGGACAGTTACACAGATACGCAGTATTTT. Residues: CASSSRDSYTDTQYF.

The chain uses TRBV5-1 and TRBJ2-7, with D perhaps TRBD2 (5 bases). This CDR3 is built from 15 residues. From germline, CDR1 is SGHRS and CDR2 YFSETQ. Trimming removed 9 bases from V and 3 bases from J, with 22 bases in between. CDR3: CANTLGFGADYEQYF. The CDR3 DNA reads TGCGCCAACACCCTAGGGTTTGGAGCGGACTACGAGCAGTACTTC.

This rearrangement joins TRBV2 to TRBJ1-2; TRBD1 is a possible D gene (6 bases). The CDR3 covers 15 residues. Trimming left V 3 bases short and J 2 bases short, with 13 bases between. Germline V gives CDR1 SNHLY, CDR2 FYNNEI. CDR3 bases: TGTGCCAGCAGTGAGCGAACTACAGGGAACTATGGCTACACCTTC. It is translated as CASSERTTGNYGYTF.

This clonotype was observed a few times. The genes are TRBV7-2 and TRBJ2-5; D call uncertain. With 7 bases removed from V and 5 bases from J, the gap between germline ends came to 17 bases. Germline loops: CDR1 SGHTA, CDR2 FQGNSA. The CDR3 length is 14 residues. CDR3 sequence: CASTQGGETETQYF. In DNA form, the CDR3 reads TGTGCCAGCACCCAAGGTGGGGAAACGGAGACCCAGTACTTC.

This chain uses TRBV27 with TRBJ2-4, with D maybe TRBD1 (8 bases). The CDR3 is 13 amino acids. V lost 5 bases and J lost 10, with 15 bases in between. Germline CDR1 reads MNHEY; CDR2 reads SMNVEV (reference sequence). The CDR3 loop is CASSVGQGGIQYF. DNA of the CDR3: TGTGCCAGCAGTGTCGGACAGGGAGGGATTCAGTACTTC.

CDR3 DNA: TGCAGTGCTAGACTACGGGACAGGGGGTACGGAGCTTTCTTT. It encodes CSARLRDRGYGAFF. V and J are TRBV20-1 and TRBJ1-1; 11 bases agree with TRBD1. Germline V lookup: CDR1 DFQATT, CDR2 SNEGSKA (reference sequence). Trimming took 2 bases from V and 10 from J; bases not matched to a gene: 9. The CDR3 extends over 14 amino acids.

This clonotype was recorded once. CDR3 in DNA: TGTGCCAGCAGTTTAAAGAGGGGCTATAATTCACCCCTCCACTTT. It translates to CASSLKRGYNSPLHF. The chain uses TRBV28 and TRBJ1-6, with D perhaps matching TRBD1 (5 bases). Trimming took off 2 bases at V and 3 bases at J, with 8 bases between the two ends. Germline assignment: CDR1 MDHEN and CDR2 SYDVKM. This CDR3 contains 15 residues.

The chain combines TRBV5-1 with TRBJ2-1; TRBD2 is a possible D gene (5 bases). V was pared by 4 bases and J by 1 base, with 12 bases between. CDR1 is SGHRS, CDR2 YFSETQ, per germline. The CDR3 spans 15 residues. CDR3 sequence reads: CASSIRPGSYNEQFF. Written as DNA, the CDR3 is TGCGCCAGCAGCATCAGGCCGGGGTCCTACAATGAGCAGTTCTTC.

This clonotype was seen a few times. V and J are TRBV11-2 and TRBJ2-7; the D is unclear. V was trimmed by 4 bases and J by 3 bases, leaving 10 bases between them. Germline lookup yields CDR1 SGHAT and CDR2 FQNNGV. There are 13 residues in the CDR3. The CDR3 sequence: CASSSAEGYEQYF. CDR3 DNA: TGTGCCAGCAGCTCAGCCGAAGGCTACGAGCAGTACTTC.

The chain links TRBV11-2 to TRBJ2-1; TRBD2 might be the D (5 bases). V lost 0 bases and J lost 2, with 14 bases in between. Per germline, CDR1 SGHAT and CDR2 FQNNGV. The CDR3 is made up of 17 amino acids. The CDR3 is CASSLDRGSGTYNEQFF. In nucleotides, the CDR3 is TGTGCCAGCAGCTTAGATCGGGGATCGGGGACCTACAATGAGCAGTTCTTC.

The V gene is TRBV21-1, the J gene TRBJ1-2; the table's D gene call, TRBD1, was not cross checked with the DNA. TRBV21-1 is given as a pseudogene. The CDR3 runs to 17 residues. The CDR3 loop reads CASSKDPTGGWWGSYTF. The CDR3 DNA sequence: TGTGCCAGCAGCAAAGATCCCACAGGGGGCTGGTGGGGGAGCTACACCTTC.